These 19 T cell receptor beta chains share one sample of origin, sequenced in a study of glioma-infiltrating T cells after dendritic cell vaccination (TCRdb year 2016). The library was built by means of the immunoSEQ multiplex PCR assay. The table comes from immuneACCESS by way of TCRdb, which keeps in-frame sequences with V and J called. Part of the clones is missing from these tables; in studies checked, under half for an unresolved V gene and the rest for unknown reasons. The sample contains approximately 50,000 clones, about 89% of them found a single time. The ten largest clones capture around 5% of the sample. The intended sense of this specimen's time point label: after dendritic cell vaccination, including at tumor progression/relapse. The specimen comprised blood, sampled after dendritic cell vaccination. All receptors come from a human donor with glioblastoma.

This chain connects TRBV7-2 to TRBJ1-2, with 7 bases lining up with TRBD1. V lost 2 bases to trimming and J lost 3 bases; unmatched junction nucleotides: 6. The germline CDR1 and CDR2 sequences are SGHTA and FQGNSA. The CDR3 runs to 15 residues. CDR3 in amino acids: CASSLRQGGHYGYTF. CDR3 nucleotide sequence: TGTGCCAGCAGCTTAAGACAGGGCGGGCACTATGGCTACACCTTC.

This clone has a single count. The rearrangement uses TRBV9 and TRBJ2-1; perhaps TRBD1 as D (6 bases). The germline gives CDR1 SGDLS, CDR2 YYNGEE. CDR3 length: 14 residues. Trimming pared 2 bases from V and 8 bases from J, leaving 14 bases between. CDR3 nucleotides: TGTGCCAGCAGCGTGTGGCACAGGGCCGATGAGCAGTTCTTC. Translating gives CASSVWHRADEQFF.

The chain combines TRBV30 with TRBJ2-3, with 16 bases matching TRBD2. The CDR3 runs to 16 residues. CDR1 is GTSNPN and CDR2 is SVGIG in the germline V gene (reference sequence). V lost 2 bases and J lost 4; bases outside the gene matches: 3. The CDR3 is CAWSQGLAGGSDTQYF. The CDR3 DNA reads TGTGCCTGGAGTCAGGGACTAGCGGGAGGGTCAGATACGCAGTATTTT. The variable domain in full, with the rest retrieved from reference TRBV30 and TRBJ2-3, is SQTIHQWPATLVQPVGSPLSLECTVEGTSNPNLYWYRQAAGRGLQLLFYSVGIGQISSEVPQNLSASRPQDRQFILSSKKLLLSDSGFYLCAWSQGLAGGSDTQYFGPGTRLTVL.

In its sample, this clone was seen once. This sequence joins TRBV28 and TRBJ2-7; 9 nucleotides align to TRBD1. The CDR3 is 16 residues long. The V gene end was trimmed by 6 bases and the J gene end by 2 bases; junction bases not matched to a gene: 11. Germline V gene data show CDR1 as MDHEN and CDR2 as SYDVKM. CDR3 DNA: TGTGCCAGCAGCCTCCGTACCGGGACAGGGACCTACGAGCAGTACTTC. Translated: CASSLRTGTGTYEQYF.

This chain connects TRBV19 to TRBJ2-7, with TRBD2 as a possible D gene (5 bases). CDR3 size: 14 residues. CDR1 and CDR2 from the germline V gene are LNHDA and SQIVND (reference sequence). Trimming removed 1 base from V and 5 bases from J, with 12 bases in between. The CDR3 nucleotides read TGTGCCAGTAGTATAGCGGGAATTCCCAACGAGCAGTACTTC. This sequence encodes CASSIAGIPNEQYF. Full variable domain (missing parts from reference TRBV19 and TRBJ2-7): DGGITQSPKYLFRKEGQNVTLSCEQNLNHDAMYWYRQDPGQGLRLIYYSQIVNDFQKGDIAEGYSVSREKKESFPLTVTSAQKNPTAFYLCASSIAGIPNEQYFGPGTRLTVT.

This chain joins TRBV30 and TRBJ2-1; D call uncertain. The CDR3 spans 11 residues. The germline V and J ends were trimmed by 2 bases and 8 bases, with 7 bases remaining between them. Germline V gene data show CDR1 as GTSNPN and CDR2 as SVGIG (reference sequence). Written as DNA, the CDR3 is TGTGCCTGGAGTAGGAGATATGAGCAGTTCTTC. It encodes CAWSRRYEQFF.

The CDR3 spells CASSAGGRSTDTQYF. CDR3 nucleotides: TGTGCCAGCAGTGCTGGGGGGAGGAGTACAGATACGCAGTATTTT. This chain joins TRBV6-1 and TRBJ2-3, with a possible D match to TRBD2 (6 bases). This CDR3 is built from 15 residues. Germline V CDR1 and CDR2: MNHNS, SASEGT. V was cut by 4 bases and J by 3 bases, with 14 bases left in between.

The DNA for the CDR3 is TGTGCCAGCAGAACCCCACGGGGCTCTGGAAACACCATATATTTT. This encodes CASRTPRGSGNTIYF. J is TRBJ1-3 and V is TRBV6-5; D gene ambiguous. Germline CDR1 reads MNHEY; CDR2 reads SVGAGI. The CDR3 spans 15 residues. V was pared by 6 bases and J by 0 bases, with 12 bases between.

This rearrangement joins TRBV5-1 to TRBJ2-7, with 9 bases lining up with TRBD2. The trim removed 0 bases at V and 7 bases at J, leaving 8 bases unmatched. This CDR3 has 15 residues. The germline CDR1 and CDR2 sequences are SGHRS and YFSETQ. The CDR3 reads CASSLGLAGVYEQYF. The CDR3, as DNA: TGCGCCAGCAGCTTGGGTTTAGCGGGAGTATATGAGCAGTACTTC.

The chain carries TRBV4-3 and TRBJ1-3, with D perhaps TRBD1 (6 bases). V was trimmed by 0 bases and J by 1 base, leaving 13 bases between them. In germline, CDR1 is LGHNA, CDR2 YSLEER. The CDR3 totals 17 residues. The CDR3 DNA reads TGCGCCAGCAGCCAAGAATATGGCAGGGGTTCTGGAAACACCATATATTTT. Encoded protein: CASSQEYGRGSGNTIYF.

The J gene is TRBJ2-1, the V gene TRBV19, with 11 nucleotides matching TRBD2. CDR3 length: 16 residues. V was clipped by 7 bases and J by 5 bases; unmatched bases: 10. Looked up from germline, CDR1 is LNHDA and CDR2 is SQIVND (reference sequence). DNA of the CDR3: TGTGCCAGTACTCAAATCGGGACTAGCGGCAACAATGAGCAGTTCTTC. It yields the protein CASTQIGTSGNNEQFF.

The genes are TRBV10-3 and TRBJ2-7, with TRBD1 identical over 7 bases. The germline gives CDR1 ENHRY, CDR2 SYGVKD. J gave up 3 bases and V 3 bases, and 5 bases lay outside the gene matches. The CDR3 runs to 14 residues. The CDR3, as DNA: TGTGCCATCAGTGACCCCGGACAGGACTACGAGCAGTACTTC. Protein: CAISDPGQDYEQYF.

This chain links TRBV9 with TRBJ2-2, with TRBD1 matching 9 bases. This CDR3 comprises 14 residues. Germline lookup yields CDR1 SGDLS and CDR2 YYNGEE. The ends lost 4 bases at V and 5 bases at J; junction bases unmatched: 3. Here the CDR3 reads CASSTGGATGELFF. In DNA form, the CDR3 reads TGTGCCAGCAGCACAGGGGGCGCGACCGGGGAGCTGTTTTTT.

This clone was seen a single time. The chain carries TRBV18 and TRBJ2-4; 11 bases map to TRBD2. CDR1 is KGHSH, CDR2 LQKENI, per germline. There are 17 residues in the CDR3. V dropped 4 bases and J dropped 0; count of bases not matched to a gene: 5. The CDR3 nucleotides read TGTGCCAGCTCACGGGGACTAGCGGATATAGCCAAAAACATTCAGTACTTC. The encoded protein is CASSRGLADIAKNIQYF.

The J gene is TRBJ1-1, the V gene TRBV6-6; tentatively, D is TRBD1 (6 bases). The CDR3 totals 15 residues. The germline V gene encodes CDR1 MNHNY and CDR2 SVGAGI (reference sequence). V was trimmed by 7 bases and J by 0 bases, leaving 15 bases between them. The CDR3 DNA follows: TGTGCCAGCAATCCGACAGGACGTGTGAACACTGAAGCTTTCTTT. Residues: CASNPTGRVNTEAFF.

The gene calls are TRBV10-3 and TRBJ1-3, with D unclear. This CDR3 region has 15 residues. Germline V gives CDR1 ENHRY, CDR2 SYGVKD. The ends were cut back, 7 bases at V and 0 bases at J, with 13 bases in the middle. The CDR3 sequence is CAIIGSKSSGNTIYF. The CDR3 DNA reads TGTGCCATCATCGGTTCAAAGAGCTCTGGAAACACCATATATTTT.

The chain links TRBV10-3 to TRBJ2-7; TRBD2 matches 9 bases. CDR1 ENHRY and CDR2 SYGVKD come from the germline V gene. The V segment lost 11 bases and the J segment 6 bases; nucleotides outside the gene matches: 11. The CDR3 extends over 13 amino acids. CDR3 protein: CASVAGVGAEQYF. DNA for the CDR3: TGTGCCTCCGTAGCGGGAGTGGGGGCCGAGCAGTACTTC.

The chain carries TRBV5-6 and TRBJ2-1, with D perhaps matching TRBD1 (6 bases). CDR3 length equals 13 residues. In germline, CDR1 is SGHDT, CDR2 YYEEEE. The V end was cut by 3 bases, the J end by 4 bases, with 8 bases between. The CDR3 sequence: CASSSDSYNEQFF. The CDR3 coding sequence is TGTGCCAGCAGCTCGGACAGTTACAATGAGCAGTTCTTC. Filled out from reference TRBV5-6 and TRBJ2-1, the complete variable domain reads DAGVTQSPTHLIKTRGQQVTLRCSPKSGHDTVSWYQQALGQGPQFIFQYYEEEERQRGNFPDRFSGHQFPNYSSELNVNALLLGDSALYLCASSSDSYNEQFFGPGTRLTVL.

J is TRBJ1-5 and V is TRBV28, with D uncertain. Germline V gene lookup returns CDR1 MDHEN and CDR2 SYDVKM. Trimming cost V 5 bases and J 3 bases, with 23 bases left between them. The CDR3 spans 18 residues. Here the CDR3 DNA reads TGTGCCAGCAGTCACCCTCCTCTCCGGCAGGTGATCAATCAGCCCCAGCATTTT. Amino acids: CASSHPPLRQVINQPQHF.